A selection of T cell receptor beta chains follows, all from one sample in a study of CD8 T cells in ankylosing spondylitis. TCRdb reanalysed the 5' RACE reads using MiXCR and keeps one entry per CDR3 protein. The sample holds approximately 520,000 distinct CDR3 sequences, 5.3% seen once. Sequencing was done on a sample of blood, either unsorted or a sorted T cell fraction (not recorded which). The receptors shown here come from a male donor with ankylosing spondylitis. Each CDR3 is given with its conserved first and last residue. Each record gives: CDR3 length, D gene, V gene, J gene, clone size, CDR3 DNA, CDR3 protein. D genes are given only for firm matches. Not every row has a clone size; where given, it reads once, few, many or a size class.

16	-	TRBV7-9	TRBJ1-4	many	TGTGCCAGCAGCAAACCTGGGACGCTTGATACTGAAAAACTGTTTTTT	CASSKPGTLDTEKLFF
15	TRBD1	TRBV7-2	TRBJ2-7	-	TGTGCCAGCAGCTTAATGGGACAGCGCTCCTACGAGCAGTACTTC	CASSLMGQRSYEQYF
11	-	TRBV25-1	TRBJ2-7	many	TGTGCCAGCAGTGTTGCTTTCGAGCAGTACTTC	CASSVAFEQYF
14	-	TRBV15	TRBJ2-4	few	TGTGCCACCAGCAGAGCAGGTGACAAAAACATTCAGTACTTC	CATSRAGDKNIQYF
14	TRBD1	TRBV6-2/TRBV6-3	TRBJ1-5	many	TGTGCCAGCACCGACAGGGGTTACGGTCAGCCCCAGCATTTT	CASTDRGYGQPQHF
13	-	TRBV2	TRBJ2-4	many	TGTGCCAGTTTTACCTTAGCCAAAAACATTCAGTACTTC	CASFTLAKNIQYF
12	-	TRBV14	TRBJ1-1	-	TGTGCCAGCAGCCAAGTATCCGGGAGGGCTTTCTTT	CASSQVSGRAFF
16	-	TRBV4-3	TRBJ1-4	many	TGCGCCAGCAGCCAAGATCCCGGTGCGCTAAATGAAAAACTGTTTTTT	CASSQDPGALNEKLFF
14	-	TRBV7-9	TRBJ2-1	many	TGTGCCAGCAGCTTAACGGGAAGCTACAATGAGCAGTTCTTC	CASSLTGSYNEQFF
17	-	TRBV4-3	TRBJ2-1	many	TGCGCCAGCAGCCAAGACGAAGGTCCGGGGGTATACAATGAGCAGTTCTTC	CASSQDEGPGVYNEQFF